This is a list of T cell receptor beta chains from one sample in a study of siplizumab effects on memory and regulatory T cells. The table came from immunoSEQ multiplex PCR; TCRdb's copy has only in-frame clones and leaves some out. The data contain 65,000 to 85,000 clones, around 93% of them singletons. The material sequenced was CD8+ T cells sorted from blood. These receptors originate from a human donor in good health. Each CDR3 is given with its conserved first and last residue. A D gene is named only where the DNA matches it firmly. Size is omitted from some rows. Given values are once, few, many or a class for expanded clones.

V gene	clone size	D gene	J gene	CDR3 DNA	CDR3 protein
TRBV27	-	-	TRBJ2-7	TGTGCCAGCAGTTTATTTGGGCAGGGTGACTACGAGCAGTACTTC	CASSLFGQGDYEQYF
TRBV27	once	-	TRBJ1-1	TGTGCCAGCAGCCTCGCCGGGGGGGGGAACACTGAAGCTTTCTTT	CASSLAGGGNTEAFF
TRBV9	-	-	TRBJ1-1	TGTGCCAGCAGCGTAGTGGAAGGGAACACTGAAGCTTTCTTT	CASSVVEGNTEAFF
TRBV6-5	-	TRBD1	TRBJ1-1	TGTGCCAGCAGTATAGGACAGGCCACTGAAGCTTTCTTT	CASSIGQATEAFF
TRBV7-9	-	-	TRBJ1-4	TGTGCCAGCAGCTTAGTATATGACGGAAAACTGTTTTTT	CASSLVYDGKLFF
TRBV27	-	-	TRBJ1-6	TGTGCCAGCAGTCAAAGAGGGTATAATTCACCCCTCCACTTT	CASSQRGYNSPLHF
TRBV6-5	-	TRBD2	TRBJ2-7	TGTGCCAGCAGACTAGCGGATTCCTACGAGCAGTACTTC	CASRLADSYEQYF
TRBV9	-	-	TRBJ2-3	TGTGCCAGCAGCACCACTAGCACAGATACGCAGTATTTT	CASSTTSTDTQYF
TRBV15	-	TRBD2	TRBJ2-3	TGTGCCACCAGCAGAGGGACTAGCTCGGCAGATACGCAGTATTTT	CATSRGTSSADTQYF
TRBV4-2	once	-	TRBJ1-2	TGTGCCAGCAGCCAAACAGGGTATGGCTACACCTTC	CASSQTGYGYTF
TRBV6-1	-	-	TRBJ2-7	TGTGCCAGCACCCACCAAGGGGGGGGCCACGAGCAGTACTTC	CASTHQGGGHEQYF
TRBV11-3	-	-	TRBJ2-7	TGTGCCAGCAGCTCTTCACTGGCAGGGGACGACGAGCAGTACTTC	CASSSSLAGDDEQYF
TRBV27	-	TRBD2	TRBJ2-7	TGTGCCAGCAGTTTAGCTAGCGGGGCTTACTACGAGCAGTACTTC	CASSLASGAYYEQYF
TRBV27	-	-	TRBJ1-6	TGTGCCAGCGGGATGGTGGGGTCAAATTCACCCCTCCACTTT	CASGMVGSNSPLHF
TRBV10-3	-	-	TRBJ1-5	TGTGCCATCAGTGAGTCCGCGGTCCATAGCAATCAGCCCCAGCATTTT	CAISESAVHSNQPQHF
TRBV9	once	-	TRBJ2-7	TGTGCCAGCAGCATCACGCCGGGCCCTATCTACGAGCAGTACTTC	CASSITPGPIYEQYF
TRBV27	-	-	TRBJ2-7	TGTGCCAGCAGTTTAGTAATTAACAGCTACGAGCAGTACTTC	CASSLVINSYEQYF
TRBV27	-	-	TRBJ2-7	TGTGCCAGCAGTTTATTCCTGGGACTTACTTACGAGCAGTACTTC	CASSLFLGLTYEQYF
TRBV2	-	TRBD1	TRBJ2-1	TGTGCCAGCTTTAGGACAGGGAATTATGAGCAGTTCTTC	CASFRTGNYEQFF
TRBV7-9	-	-	TRBJ2-3	TGTGCCAGCAGCTTTCCCTCCGGGGGCGGGGTCACAGATACGCAGTATTTT	CASSFPSGGGVTDTQYF
TRBV19	medium-sized	-	TRBJ1-1	TGTGCCAGTAGTATCCCATATATTGACGGGAACACTGAAGCTTTCTTT	CASSIPYIDGNTEAFF
TRBV7-2	-	-	TRBJ2-7	TGTGCCAGCAGCTCGACCTACCACGAGCAGTACTTC	CASSSTYHEQYF
TRBV19	-	TRBD1	TRBJ2-3	TGTGCCAGTAGTACCCCGGGACAGGGAATAGATACGCAGTATTTT	CASSTPGQGIDTQYF
TRBV7-9	-	-	TRBJ2-7	TGTGCCAGCAGCTTAGGGCAGGGTTTTAGCTACGAGCAGTACTTC	CASSLGQGFSYEQYF
TRBV7-8	-	TRBD1	TRBJ2-5	TGTGCCAGCAGCGCCCGGACAGGGGATGAGACCCAGTACTTC	CASSARTGDETQYF
TRBV30	-	-	TRBJ1-4	TGTGCCTGGAGTGACAACGCGGTGATTAATGAAAAACTGTTTTTT	CAWSDNAVINEKLFF
TRBV4-2	-	-	TRBJ2-2	TGTGCCAGCAGCCAAGATGGCACAGATAACACCGGGGAGCTGTTTTTT	CASSQDGTDNTGELFF
TRBV7-7	-	-	TRBJ2-3	TGTGCCAGCAGCTTTAGTAGAACAGATACGCAGTATTTT	CASSFSRTDTQYF
TRBV5-4	-	-	TRBJ2-6	TGTGCCAGCAGAAAGAACCAGAGAAGGGCCAACGTCCTGACTTTC	CASRKNQRRANVLTF
TRBV19	-	-	TRBJ1-1	TGTGCCAGTAGGACTTCAGGGAACACTGAAGCTTTCTTT	CASRTSGNTEAFF
TRBV4-2	-	-	TRBJ1-1	TGTGCCAGCAGCCAAGATGGGCAGGGAGGTACTGAAGCTTTCTTT	CASSQDGQGGTEAFF
TRBV19	-	TRBD2	TRBJ2-1	TGTGCCAGTAGTCTAGCGGGCAATGAGCAGTTCTTC	CASSLAGNEQFF
TRBV2	-	-	TRBJ1-5	TGTGCCAGCAGTGAATGGGAAGGGGTCGGGCAGCCCCAGCATTTT	CASSEWEGVGQPQHF
TRBV28	-	-	TRBJ1-6	TGTGCCAGCAGTTTCAGGCAGGGAGAATCACCCCTCCACTTT	CASSFRQGESPLHF
TRBV30	-	TRBD1	TRBJ2-7	TGTGCCTGGTCAACCGGGACAGGGATGGGTGACGAGCAGTACTTC	CAWSTGTGMGDEQYF
TRBV7-9	-	TRBD1	TRBJ1-5	TGTGCCAGCAGCTTAGATTTGGGGCAGGGGGCTTACCAGCCCCAGCATTTT	CASSLDLGQGAYQPQHF
TRBV9	-	TRBD2	TRBJ2-4	TGTGCCAGCAGCGGCGATAGCGGGGGGACCAAAAACATTCAGTACTTC	CASSGDSGGTKNIQYF
TRBV7-7	-	-	TRBJ2-3	TGTGCCAGCAGCGAAAGCCCTGGAGATACGCAGTATTTT	CASSESPGDTQYF
TRBV5-1	-	TRBD2	TRBJ2-1	TGCGCCAGCAGCTTCACTAGCGGGGGGGCCTACAATGAGCAGTTCTTC	CASSFTSGGAYNEQFF
TRBV9	-	-	TRBJ2-3	TGTGCCAGCAGCGCCTTGGGTCCAGATACGCAGTATTTT	CASSALGPDTQYF